Shown below are 23 T cell receptor beta chains from a single sample sequenced in a study of spatial heterogeneity in lung cancer. Study-level points and caveats: For expanded intratumoral alpha and beta TCRs, counts tracked tumor mutation counts.

Time point indicated: sample taken at primary tumor resection. From the 5' RACE reads, TCRdb called clonotypes with MiXCR, one entry per CDR3 protein. The repertoire consists of some 500 distinct CDR3 sequences, with around a sixth occurring once and the leading ten covering around 25%. Their antigens remain unidentified. The source material was lung tumor tissue, sampled at surgery. These receptors were obtained from a female donor with early-stage non-small cell lung cancer.

This clonotype is labeled large. The V gene is TRBV2, the J gene TRBJ1-1; the D gene is possibly TRBD1 (6 bases). V was shortened by 5 bases and J by 1 base, with 11 bases between the two germline ends. The germline gives CDR1 SNHLY, CDR2 FYNNEI. CDR3 length: 14 residues. CDR3 sequence: CASSRNRANTEAFF. The CDR3 DNA reads as TGTGCCAGCAGTAGGAACAGGGCGAACACTGAAGCTTTCTTT.

This clonotype is medium-sized in the sample. The V gene is TRBV5-4, the J gene TRBJ1-2; D remains ambiguous. Trimming pared 0 bases from V and 2 bases from J, leaving 8 bases between. This CDR3 contains 14 residues. In germline, CDR1 is SGHNT, CDR2 YYREEE (reference sequence). CDR3 bases: TGTGCCAGCAGCTTGGCCGGAAGGAACTATGGCTACACCTTC. Amino acid sequence: CASSLAGRNYGYTF.

The J gene is TRBJ2-6, the V gene TRBV7-1; D may correspond to TRBD1 or TRBD2 (5 bases each). TRBV7-1 is classed as an ORF, of uncertain function. Trimming stripped 5 bases from V and 1 base from J, with 9 bases between. This CDR3 has 15 amino acids. The CDR3 sequence: CASSRDHSGANVLTF. The CDR3, as DNA: TGTGCCAGCAGCCGGGACCATTCTGGGGCCAACGTCCTGACTTTC.

A few counts support this clonotype. V gene TRBV4-1 combines with J gene TRBJ1-4, with D perhaps TRBD1 (5 bases). V was cut by 8 bases and J by 2 bases, with 15 bases left in between. This CDR3 region has 15 residues. CDR1 and CDR2 (germline): MGHRA, YSYEKL. CDR3 residues: CASVQSGATNEKLFF. The CDR3 DNA reads as TGCGCCAGCGTGCAATCCGGGGCTACTAATGAAAAACTGTTTTTT.

This clonotype qualifies as medium-sized. CDR3 nucleotides: TGTGCCAGCAGCTGGGCCTCCGATCGGACAGCCCTAGGCTCACCCCTCCACTTT. Translated, it gives CASSWASDRTALGSPLHF. The chain is built from TRBV7-2 and TRBJ1-6; tentative D call: TRBD1 (6 bases). The CDR3 runs 18 residues. Per germline, CDR1 SGHTA and CDR2 FQGNSA. Trimming took 4 bases from V and 10 from J, leaving 26 bases between them.

This clonotype rates as large. The rearrangement uses TRBV18 and TRBJ2-5; TRBD1 matches at 9 bases. Per the germline V gene, CDR1 is KGHSH and CDR2 is LQKENI. CDR3 size: 16 residues. The ends lost 3 bases at V and 0 bases at J; junction bases unmatched: 5. The chain's CDR3 is CASSPETGGYQETQYF. In DNA, the CDR3 is TGTGCCAGCTCACCTGAGACAGGGGGGTACCAAGAGACCCAGTACTTC.

By share, this clonotype ranks as medium-sized. The chain is built from TRBV6-6 and TRBJ1-5, with D possibly being TRBD1 (5 bases). This CDR3 has 16 residues. Trimming left V 7 bases short and J 5 bases short, with 21 bases between. Germline values: CDR1 MNHNY, CDR2 SVGAGI (reference sequence). The CDR3 nucleotides read TGTGCCAGCACCATTCAGGCCGGGGGTCCCTATCAGCCCCAGCATTTT. It codes for CASTIQAGGPYQPQHF.

By share, this clonotype counts as large. The chain joins TRBV5-1 to TRBJ1-2; 7 bases agree with TRBD1. The CDR3 sequence is 14 residues long. The trim removed 4 bases at V and 1 base at J, leaving 4 bases unmatched. Germline loops: CDR1 SGHRS, CDR2 YFSETQ. DNA of the CDR3: TGCGCCAGCAGCGGGGCAGGGGGTAACTATGGCTACACCTTC. Its translation: CASSGAGGNYGYTF.

Relative to its sample, this clonotype is large. The chain employs TRBV9 and TRBJ2-2, with 14 positions matching TRBD2. The CDR3 loop spans 16 amino acids. Germline assignment: CDR1 SGDLS and CDR2 YYNGEE. The V and J ends lost 4 bases and 6 bases, in that order; junction bases with no gene match: 5. DNA for the CDR3: TGTGCCAGCAGCCCCGGACTAGCGGGGGGAGCCGGGGAGCTGTTTTTT. Translation gives CASSPGLAGGAGELFF.

This clonotype ranks as large (0.1 to 1%). CDR3 sequence (DNA): TGCAGCGTCGGAGGGACAGGGATCTCTGGGGCCAACGTCCTGACTTTC. Translation gives CSVGGTGISGANVLTF. This chain connects TRBV29-1 to TRBJ2-6; 9 bases map to TRBD1. CDR3 length: 16 residues. Germline lookup yields CDR1 SQVTM and CDR2 ANQGSEA. After removal of 6 bases from V and 0 bases from J, the junction contained 6 bases not matched to a gene.

This clonotype is large in the sample. The V gene is TRBV19, the J gene TRBJ2-7, with a possible D match to TRBD1 (6 bases). V was pared by 7 bases and J by 0 bases, with 10 bases between. Per the germline V gene, CDR1 is LNHDA and CDR2 is SQIVND (reference sequence). The CDR3 covers 13 residues. CDR3 sequence: CASNPQGSYEQYF. Written as DNA, the CDR3 is TGTGCCAGTAACCCACAGGGCTCCTACGAGCAGTACTTC.

Within the sample, this clonotype is large. This sequence joins TRBV4-3 and TRBJ1-3, with D perhaps matching TRBD1 (6 bases). The CDR3 sequence is 15 residues long. Trimming removed 0 bases at V and 4 bases at J, with 10 bases between. In germline, CDR1 is LGHNA, CDR2 YSLEER. The CDR3 DNA sequence: TGCGCCAGCAGCCAAGATCCCAGGGGCGGAAACACCATATATTTT. Protein product: CASSQDPRGGNTIYF.

Sample share makes this clonotype large. The genes are TRBV9 and TRBJ2-7, with 9 positions matching TRBD1. The CDR3 consists of 16 residues. Germline V gives CDR1 SGDLS, CDR2 YYNGEE. The V gene end was trimmed by 0 bases and the J gene end by 4 bases; junction bases not matched to a gene: 8. The CDR3 region is CASSVAPDRGGYEQYF. In nucleotides, the CDR3 is TGTGCCAGCAGCGTAGCCCCGGACAGGGGAGGGTACGAGCAGTACTTC.

The J gene is TRBJ2-7, the V gene TRBV3-1; D may be TRBD1 (5 bases). From germline, CDR1 is LGHDT and CDR2 YNNKEL (reference sequence). The V end lost 4 bases, the J end lost 3 bases, and 13 bases lay between the germline ends. The CDR3 totals 14 residues. CDR3 bases: TGTGCCAGCAGCCCAGGGTCCAATAGCTACGAGCAGTACTTC. Residues: CASSPGSNSYEQYF.

This clonotype is hyperexpanded (1% or more) within its sample. The chain uses TRBV29-1 and TRBJ1-5, with unresolved D. From germline, CDR1 is SQVTM and CDR2 ANQGSEA. Trimming pared 7 bases from V and 9 bases from J, leaving 16 bases between. The CDR3 spans 12 residues. In DNA form, the CDR3 reads TGCAGCGCTCGGACGGCATCAGGGCCCCAGCATTTT. Protein product: CSARTASGPQHF.

This clonotype is deemed large. The CDR3 sequence is CASSPRRTGTPMAQRAAETQYF. For the CDR3, the DNA is TGTGCCAGCAGCCCACGTCGGACAGGGACTCCAATGGCACAACGGGCAGCAGAGACCCAGTACTTC. The chain recombines TRBV7-9 with TRBJ2-5; 8 nucleotides line up with TRBD1. The CDR3 totals 22 residues. Germline lookup yields CDR1 SEHNR and CDR2 FQNEAQ (reference sequence). V was pared by 5 bases and J by 4 bases, with 30 bases of the junction left unmatched. Complete variable domain (other parts from reference TRBV7-9 and TRBJ2-5): DTGVSQNPRHKITKRGQNVTFRCDPISEHNRLYWYRQTLGQGPEFLTYFQNEAQLEKSRLLSDRFSAERPKGSFSTLEIQRTEQGDSAMYLCASSPRRTGTPMAQRAAETQYFGPGTRLLVL.

By share, this clonotype ranks as large. The chain uses TRBV12-3 or TRBV12-4 and TRBJ2-7; D might be TRBD1 (6 bases). The V gene lost 6 bases and the J gene lost 2 bases, with 14 bases spanning the gap. The CDR3 covers 14 residues. In nucleotides, the CDR3 is TGTGCCAGCAGCCGTCGGACAGCGCCCTACGAGCAGTACTTC. This codes for CASSRRTAPYEQYF.

This clonotype is medium-sized (0.01 to 0.1%) by share. The rearrangement links TRBV5-1 to TRBJ1-5; D is unresolved. There are 13 residues in the CDR3. The V and J ends lost 3 bases and 5 bases respectively, with 9 bases between them. The germline CDR1 and CDR2 sequences are SGHRS and YFSETQ. The CDR3 loop reads CASSSEMDQPQHF. The CDR3 DNA is TGCGCCAGCAGCTCCGAGATGGATCAGCCCCAGCATTTT.

Within the sample, this clonotype is medium-sized. V usage is TRBV28 and J usage is TRBJ2-1; no firm D call. The CDR3 spans 14 residues. CDR1 is MDHEN, CDR2 SYDVKM, per germline. V was shortened by 2 bases and J by 7 bases, with 12 bases between the two germline ends. The CDR3 DNA reads as TGTGCCAGCAGTTTAAGTTCCCAGTTGAATGAGCAGTTCTTC. This sequence encodes CASSLSSQLNEQFF.

Judged by abundance, this clonotype is large. The CDR3 spells CASSFRGAPLHF. DNA for the CDR3: TGTGCCAGCAGTTTTAGGGGTGCACCCCTCCACTTT. The J gene is TRBJ1-6, the V gene TRBV27; D is possibly TRBD1 (5 bases). The CDR3 has 12 residues. Germline assignment: CDR1 MNHEY and CDR2 SMNVEV (reference sequence). V lost 3 bases and J lost 11, with 8 bases in between.

By share, this clonotype counts as large. The chain employs TRBV7-2 and TRBJ2-1; TRBD2 matches at 7 bases. V lost 5 bases to trimming and J lost 3 bases; unmatched junction nucleotides: 7. CDR3 length: 15 amino acids. In germline, CDR1 is SGHTA, CDR2 FQGNSA. The CDR3 reads CASSVQTGGYNEQFF. CDR3 sequence (DNA): TGTGCCAGCAGCGTACAGACGGGGGGCTACAATGAGCAGTTCTTC.

V is TRBV29-1 and J is TRBJ1-5, with D possibly TRBD1 on 6 matching bases. Trimming cost V 4 bases and J 7 bases, with 14 bases left between them. CDR1 is SQVTM, CDR2 ANQGSEA, per germline. The CDR3 covers 13 residues. The CDR3 sequence: CSVGEQGGQPQHF. The CDR3 bases are TGCAGCGTTGGAGAACAGGGAGGACAGCCCCAGCATTTT.

Relative to its sample, this clonotype is large. This chain connects TRBV5-5 to TRBJ1-2; TRBD1 might be the D (5 bases). Trimming left V 6 bases short and J 3 bases short, with 21 bases between. The CDR3 runs to 16 residues. Per the germline V gene, CDR1 is SGHKS and CDR2 is YYEKEE (reference sequence). CDR3 sequence (DNA): TGTGCCAGCACCCCGAGTGGGCTAACAGGATACTATGGCTACACCTTC. It encodes CASTPSGLTGYYGYTF.